This entry features one T cell receptor beta chain sequence. V gave up 7 bases and J gave up 6 bases, with 13 bases separating them. This CDR3 spans 13 amino acids. The V gene's germline CDR1 is MNHEY and CDR2 SVGAGI. The data originate from a study of shared clonotypes between healthy human individuals. Sequencing used immunoSEQ multiplex PCR; TCRdb keeps in-frame clones, though not all of them. This table has about 510,000 clones, approximately 79% appearing once. Sequenced: PBMCs. The rearrangement joins TRBV6-5 to TRBJ2-1, with unresolved D. The TCR originated in a woman in her 40s in good health. Some clones in this sample may be carry-over from other donors' samples. This CDR3 is CASIADVSNEQFF. CDR3 bases: TGTGCCAGCATCGCGGACGTTAGCAATGAGCAGTTCTTC.